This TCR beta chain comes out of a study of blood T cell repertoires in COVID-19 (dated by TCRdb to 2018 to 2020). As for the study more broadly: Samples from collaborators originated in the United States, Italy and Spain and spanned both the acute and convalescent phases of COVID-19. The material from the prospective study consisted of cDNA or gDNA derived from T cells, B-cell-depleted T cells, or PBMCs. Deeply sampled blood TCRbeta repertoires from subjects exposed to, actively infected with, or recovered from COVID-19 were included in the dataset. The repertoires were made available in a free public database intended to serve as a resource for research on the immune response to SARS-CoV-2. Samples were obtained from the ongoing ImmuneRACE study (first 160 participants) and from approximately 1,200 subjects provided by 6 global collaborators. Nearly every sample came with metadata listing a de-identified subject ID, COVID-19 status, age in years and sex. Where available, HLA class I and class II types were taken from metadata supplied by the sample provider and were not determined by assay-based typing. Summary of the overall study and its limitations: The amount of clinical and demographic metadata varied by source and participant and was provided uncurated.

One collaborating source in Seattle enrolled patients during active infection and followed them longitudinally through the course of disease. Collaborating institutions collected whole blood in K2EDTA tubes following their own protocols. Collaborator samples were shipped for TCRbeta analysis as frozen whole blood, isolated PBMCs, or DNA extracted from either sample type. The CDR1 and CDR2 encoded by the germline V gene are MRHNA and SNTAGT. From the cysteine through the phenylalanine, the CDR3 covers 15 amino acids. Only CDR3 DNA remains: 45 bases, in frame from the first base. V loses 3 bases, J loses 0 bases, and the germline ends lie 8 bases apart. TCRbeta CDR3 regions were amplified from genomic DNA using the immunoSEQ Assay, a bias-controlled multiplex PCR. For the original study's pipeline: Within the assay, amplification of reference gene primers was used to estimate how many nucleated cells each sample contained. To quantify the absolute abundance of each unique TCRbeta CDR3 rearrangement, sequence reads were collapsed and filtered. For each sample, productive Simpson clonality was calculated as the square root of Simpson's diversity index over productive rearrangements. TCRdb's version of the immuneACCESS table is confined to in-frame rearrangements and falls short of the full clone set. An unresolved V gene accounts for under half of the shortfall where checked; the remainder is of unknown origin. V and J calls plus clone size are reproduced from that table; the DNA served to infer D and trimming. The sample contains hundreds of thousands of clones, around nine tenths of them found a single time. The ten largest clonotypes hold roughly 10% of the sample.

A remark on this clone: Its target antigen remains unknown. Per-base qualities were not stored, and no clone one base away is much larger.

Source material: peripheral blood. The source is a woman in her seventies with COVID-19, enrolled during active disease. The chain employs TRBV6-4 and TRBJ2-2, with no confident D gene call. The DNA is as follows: TGTGCCAGCAGTGAGCGCTTCGCGAACACCGGGGAGCTGTTTTTT. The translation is CASSERFANTGELFF.